The 15 T cell receptor beta chains in this list originate from one sample, sequenced in a study of blood T cell repertoires in COVID-19. TCRdb's copy holds only in-frame clones and misses some; the assay was immunoSEQ multiplex PCR. The table has around 250,000 clones, 65% to 85% seen once; the top ten hold 4% to 5.5%. Sequenced input: peripheral blood. Receptors were obtained from a man in his fifties with active or convalescent COVID-19.

To note about this clone: A read error may account for a junction end that differs from germline. The chain recombines TRBV6-6 with TRBJ2-7, with 8 bases that match TRBD2. CDR1 and CDR2 from the germline V gene are MNHNY and SVGAGI (reference sequence). This CDR3 is 13 amino acids long. The CDR3 region has the DNA TGCGCATCACGGGGGGGGCCAGCCTACGAGCAGTACTTC. This gives the protein CASRGGPAYEQYF.

The J gene is TRBJ2-7, the V gene TRBV28; D may be TRBD1 (5 bases). This CDR3 spans 15 amino acids. Germline-derived CDR1 and CDR2 are MDHEN and SYDVKM. V was clipped by 6 bases and J by 0 bases, with 15 bases between them. CDR3 loop: CASRFRDPGSYEQYF. The CDR3 nucleotides read TGTGCCAGCAGGTTCAGGGATCCCGGCTCCTACGAGCAGTACTTC.

V and J are TRBV5-1 and TRBJ2-2; D unclear. The CDR3 extends over 15 amino acids. V dropped 0 bases and J dropped 4 bases, with 10 bases sitting between them. In germline, CDR1 is SGHRS, CDR2 YFSETQ. The CDR3 bases are TGCGCCAGCAGCTTGGCCCCCGGCGGCACCGGGGAGCTGTTTTTT. It specifies CASSLAPGGTGELFF.

V is TRBV5-1 and J is TRBJ1-2; 7 positions match TRBD1. In germline, CDR1 is SGHRS, CDR2 YFSETQ. This CDR3 comprises 14 residues. V trimming: 7 bases; J trimming: 6 bases; junction bases outside the gene matches: 12. The CDR3, as DNA: TGCGCCAGCCAGCCTAATCGGGACAGACATGGCTACACCTTC. Its protein is CASQPNRDRHGYTF.

The rearrangement uses TRBV7-2 and TRBJ2-5, with TRBD2 identical over 8 bases. The germline gives CDR1 SGHTA, CDR2 FQGNSA. The CDR3 loop spans 16 amino acids. V trimming: 5 bases; J trimming: 4 bases; junction bases outside the gene matches: 12. The CDR3 spells CASSPTLAEKGETQYF. The CDR3 DNA follows: TGTGCCAGCAGCCCAACACTAGCGGAGAAGGGAGAGACCCAGTACTTC.

The CDR3 nucleotides are TGTGCCAGCAGTTCCCCGACAGGGGGCCCGAACACTGAAGCTTTCTTT. Translating it yields CASSSPTGGPNTEAFF. This sequence joins TRBV27 and TRBJ1-1; 10 bases agree with TRBD1. Trimming removed 4 bases from V and 1 base from J; junction bases left unmatched: 6. This CDR3 is 16 amino acids long. Germline CDR1 MNHEY, CDR2 SMNVEV (reference sequence).

The V gene is TRBV30, the J gene TRBJ1-2, with no clear D. Germline values: CDR1 GTSNPN, CDR2 SVGIG (reference sequence). The V gene lost 0 bases and the J gene lost 1 base, with 9 bases spanning the gap. The CDR3 runs to 14 residues. DNA for the CDR3: TGTGCCTGGAGTGTTGGCAGGATTAACTATGGCTACACCTTC. This sequence encodes CAWSVGRINYGYTF.

This rearrangement joins TRBV7-9 to TRBJ2-1; D is possibly TRBD1 (6 bases). The CDR3 has 15 residues. The V gene's germline CDR1 is SEHNR and CDR2 FQNEAQ (reference sequence). The V gene lost 4 bases and the J gene lost 3 bases, with 13 bases spanning the gap. CDR3 sequence: CASSSPGHNYNEQFF. The CDR3 DNA follows: TGTGCCAGCAGCTCACCGGGACACAACTACAATGAGCAGTTCTTC.

The chain is built from TRBV6-6 and TRBJ2-5, with a possible D match to TRBD2 (5 bases). Germline V gives CDR1 MNHNY, CDR2 SVGAGI (reference sequence). The CDR3 consists of 10 residues. The V and J ends lost 8 bases and 4 bases respectively, with 5 bases between them. Here the CDR3 reads CASEGETQYF. CDR3 nucleotides: TGTGCCAGCGAGGGAGAGACCCAGTACTTC.

The rearrangement links TRBV28 to TRBJ2-7; 9 bases align to TRBD2. Germline V gives CDR1 MDHEN, CDR2 SYDVKM. Unmatched junction bases numbered 6, after V lost 2 bases and J lost 4 bases. This CDR3 contains 15 residues. CDR3 loop: CASSLGGLALYEQYF. The DNA of the CDR3 is TGTGCCAGCAGTTTAGGGGGACTAGCCCTATACGAGCAGTACTTC.

CDR3 in amino acids: CAWSAVTGGVQPQHF. CDR3 in DNA: TGTGCCTGGAGTGCCGTAACAGGGGGAGTTCAGCCCCAGCATTTT. V is TRBV30 and J is TRBJ1-5; TRBD1 agrees at 8 bases. V lost 1 base, J lost 6 bases, and 8 bases stayed unmatched. The CDR3 consists of 15 residues. Germline loops: CDR1 GTSNPN, CDR2 SVGIG (reference sequence).

This clone has just one count. The V gene is TRBV5-1, the J gene TRBJ1-1; the D gene is possibly TRBD1 (6 bases). The V end lost 7 bases, the J end lost 0 bases, and 19 bases lay between the germline ends. CDR1 and CDR2 from the germline V gene are SGHRS and YFSETQ. This CDR3 has 16 amino acids. This CDR3 reads CASSTGTGSMNTEAFF. The CDR3 DNA follows: TGCGCCAGCTCTACAGGCACAGGGAGCATGAACACTGAAGCTTTCTTT.

CDR3 coding DNA: TGCGCCAGCAGTCAAAATACGGGACAGGGTCATGGCTACACCTTC. Encoded protein: CASSQNTGQGHGYTF. This rearrangement joins TRBV4-1 to TRBJ1-2; 9 positions agree with TRBD1. The CDR3 spans 15 residues. J gave up 6 bases and V 6 bases, and 11 bases lay outside the gene matches. In germline, CDR1 is MGHRA, CDR2 YSYEKL.

The chain combines TRBV19 with TRBJ2-1, with D possibly TRBD1 on 5 matching bases. Germline values: CDR1 LNHDA, CDR2 SQIVND (reference sequence). The CDR3 sequence is 15 residues long. V was trimmed by 3 bases and J by 4 bases, leaving 13 bases between them. The CDR3 protein is CASSIGAGPYNEQFF. DNA for the CDR3: TGTGCCAGTAGTATTGGGGCAGGCCCTTACAATGAGCAGTTCTTC.

This chain connects TRBV5-4 to TRBJ1-4; the D gene is possibly TRBD1 (5 bases). There are 15 residues in the CDR3. Trimming removed 1 base at V and 1 base at J, with 8 bases between. CDR1 SGHNT and CDR2 YYREEE come from the germline V gene (reference sequence). The CDR3 spells CASSLYGGTNEKLFF. The CDR3 DNA follows: TGTGCCAGCAGCTTGTACGGGGGAACTAATGAAAAACTGTTTTTT.